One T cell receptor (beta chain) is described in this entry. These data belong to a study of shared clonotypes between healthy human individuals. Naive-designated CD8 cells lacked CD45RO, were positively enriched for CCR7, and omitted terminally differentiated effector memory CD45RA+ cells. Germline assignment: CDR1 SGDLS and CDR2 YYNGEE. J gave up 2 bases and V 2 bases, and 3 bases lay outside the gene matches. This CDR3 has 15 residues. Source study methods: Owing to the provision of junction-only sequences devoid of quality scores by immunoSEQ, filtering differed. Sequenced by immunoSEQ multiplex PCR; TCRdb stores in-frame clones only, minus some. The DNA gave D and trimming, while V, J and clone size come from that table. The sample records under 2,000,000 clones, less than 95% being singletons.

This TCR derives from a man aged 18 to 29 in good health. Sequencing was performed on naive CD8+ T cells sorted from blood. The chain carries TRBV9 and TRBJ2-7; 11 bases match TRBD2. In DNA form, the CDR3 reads TGTGCCAGCAGCGTTCTAGCGGGGGGAACCTACGAGCAGTACTTC. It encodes CASSVLAGGTYEQYF.